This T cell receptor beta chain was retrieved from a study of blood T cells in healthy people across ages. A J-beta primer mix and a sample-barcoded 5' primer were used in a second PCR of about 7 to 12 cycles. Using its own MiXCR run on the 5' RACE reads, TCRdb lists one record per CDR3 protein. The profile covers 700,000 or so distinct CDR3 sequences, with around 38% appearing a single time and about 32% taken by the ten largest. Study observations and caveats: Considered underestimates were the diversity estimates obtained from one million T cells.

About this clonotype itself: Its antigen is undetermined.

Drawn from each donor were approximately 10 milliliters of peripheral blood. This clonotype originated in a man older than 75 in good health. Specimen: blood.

The CDR3 reads CASKLMGGTQYF. Here the CDR3 DNA reads TGTGCCAGCAAATTAATGGGTGGTACGCAGTATTTT. The genes are TRBV11-2 and TRBJ2-3; D is uncertain. CDR3 length: 12 residues. From germline, CDR1 is SGHAT and CDR2 FQNNGV. The ends were cut back, 7 bases at V and 8 bases at J, with 13 bases in the middle.